The clone carrying this T cell receptor (beta chain) was observed a handful of times. The data were taken from a study of blood T cell repertoires in COVID-19. Study-level information: Sites in the United States, Italy and Spain provided acute and convalescent COVID-19 samples. PBMCs, B-cell-depleted T cells, or T cells were the source of the cDNA or gDNA that made up the material.

Authors' processing steps: Reference gene primer amplification in the assay estimated nucleated cell counts. Sequenced by immunoSEQ multiplex PCR; TCRdb stores in-frame clones only, minus some. The V and J calls and clone size come from that table; D and trimming were worked out from the DNA. The sample carries tens of thousands of clones, around three quarters recorded once. The length of the CDR3 is 17 residues. The trim removed 0 bases at V and 0 bases at J, leaving 7 bases unmatched. Germline CDR1 and CDR2: LGHDT and YNNKEL (reference sequence). Sequenced input: peripheral blood. This receptor was obtained from a man in his fifties or sixties with acute or convalescent COVID-19. V gene TRBV3-1 (or the pseudogene TRBV3-2) combines with J gene TRBJ1-1; 7 bases align to TRBD1. CDR3 sequence reads: CASSQESTGAVNTEAFF. In DNA, the CDR3 is TGTGCCAGCAGCCAAGAATCTACAGGGGCCGTGAACACTGAAGCTTTCTTT.